Presented here are 18 T cell receptor beta chains from one specimen sequenced in a study of blood T cell repertoires in COVID-19. This table comes from immunoSEQ multiplex PCR, and its TCRdb copy is limited to in-frame clones, with some not included. The sample lists about 72,000 clones; over 80% were seen once. The sequenced material came from peripheral blood. The receptors originated from a human donor in a cohort sampled during active COVID-19.

Remarks on this clone: Other nucleotide sequences from this sample produce the same CDR3. The chain couples TRBV6-6 to TRBJ2-7; D gene ambiguous. The V gene lost 0 bases and the J gene lost 4 bases, with 4 bases spanning the gap. Germline values: CDR1 MNHNY, CDR2 SVGAGI (reference sequence). CDR3 length: 12 amino acids. CDR3 coding DNA: TGTGCCAGCAGTTACTCCCGGTACGAGCAGTACTTC. Translation gives CASSYSRYEQYF.

This chain connects TRBV5-6 to TRBJ1-1, with 7 positions matching TRBD1. The CDR3 sequence is 13 residues long. Germline V CDR1 and CDR2: SGHDT, YYEEEE. Unmatched junction bases numbered 9, after V lost 2 bases and J lost 11 bases. The CDR3 DNA follows: TGTGCCAGCAGCTTTGGACAGGCTGTTTTCGCTTTCTTT. This translates into CASSFGQAVFAFF. The whole variable domain, remainder taken from reference TRBV5-6 and TRBJ1-1, is DAGVTQSPTHLIKTRGQQVTLRCSPKSGHDTVSWYQQALGQGPQFIFQYYEEEERQRGNFPDRFSGHQFPNYSSELNVNALLLGDSALYLCASSFGQAVFAFFGQGTRLTVV.

This chain connects TRBV19 to TRBJ1-5; D call uncertain. V gave up 4 bases and J gave up 2 bases, with 18 bases separating them. CDR3 length equals 17 residues. Germline assignment: CDR1 LNHDA and CDR2 SQIVND (reference sequence). CDR3: CASSTSPPPGGNQPQHF. DNA for the CDR3: TGTGCCAGTAGTACCTCCCCCCCGCCGGGTGGCAATCAGCCCCAGCATTTT.

The V call is TRBV5-1, the J call TRBJ1-2, with D tentatively TRBD1 (6 bases). CDR1 is SGHRS and CDR2 is YFSETQ in the germline V gene. The length of the CDR3 is 15 residues. Trimming pared 0 bases from V and 4 bases from J, leaving 13 bases between. This CDR3 is CASSLAGQYPYGYTF. The CDR3 region has the DNA TGCGCCAGCAGCTTGGCCGGACAGTATCCCTATGGCTACACCTTC. The full variable domain, with the rest looked up from reference TRBV5-1 and TRBJ1-2, is KAGVTQTPRYLIKTRGQQVTLSCSPISGHRSVSWYQQTPGQGLQFLFEYFSETQRNKGNFPGRFSGRQFSNSRSEMNVSTLELGDSALYLCASSLAGQYPYGYTFGSGTRLTVV.

V usage is TRBV5-1 and J usage is TRBJ2-7; possibly TRBD2 for D (6 bases). Germline V gene sequence: CDR1 SGHRS, CDR2 YFSETQ. The CDR3 is 15 residues long. Trimming took 4 bases from V and 3 from J, leaving 17 bases between them. DNA for the CDR3: TGCGCCAGCAGCCCGGTGGAGGGGTGGGTCTACGAGCAGTACTTC. Translation: CASSPVEGWVYEQYF.

V and J are TRBV4-1 and TRBJ2-1; D might be TRBD2 (7 bases). The CDR3 is 15 amino acids. V shed 8 bases and J shed 7 bases, with 21 bases lying between them. Germline assignment: CDR1 MGHRA and CDR2 YSYEKL. CDR3 protein: CASDPGWGGINEQFF. DNA of the CDR3: TGCGCCAGCGACCCTGGGTGGGGGGGCATAAATGAGCAGTTCTTC.

The V and J genes are TRBV5-1 and TRBJ2-7; D perhaps matches TRBD2 (5 bases). CDR1 is SGHRS and CDR2 is YFSETQ in the germline V gene. CDR3 length: 14 amino acids. Trimming took 0 bases from V and 2 from J, leaving 9 bases between them. CDR3 amino acids: CASSLGAGTYEQYF. DNA of the CDR3: TGCGCCAGCAGCTTGGGTGCGGGTACCTACGAGCAGTACTTC.

CDR3 loop: CASSVGSVRTDTQYF. The CDR3 DNA reads as TGTGCCAGCAGCGTAGGCAGCGTTCGTACAGATACGCAGTATTTT. The V and J genes are TRBV9 and TRBJ2-3, with D unclear. This CDR3 spans 15 amino acids. Between the trimmed V and J ends, which lost 0 bases and 3 bases, there was a span of 11 bases. Germline V lookup: CDR1 SGDLS, CDR2 YYNGEE. Full variable domain (remainder filled in from reference TRBV9 and TRBJ2-3): DSGVTQTPKHLITATGQRVTLRCSPRSGDLSVYWYQQSLDQGLQFLIQYYNGEERAKGNILERFSAQQFPDLHSELNLSSLELGDSALYFCASSVGSVRTDTQYFGPGTRLTVL.

The chain recombines TRBV23-1 with TRBJ1-5; perhaps TRBD1 as D (6 bases). TRBV23-1 carries the ORF label, with uncertain function. Deletions cut 2 bases from V and 6 bases from J, with 14 bases between. CDR3 size: 15 residues. The CDR3 protein is CASSQRDTPAQPQHF. DNA for the CDR3: TGCGCCAGCAGTCAACGGGACACTCCGGCTCAGCCCCAGCATTTT.

The chain carries TRBV6-1 and TRBJ1-5; 10 nucleotides match TRBD1. The CDR3 spans 17 residues. The germline gives CDR1 MNHNS, CDR2 SASEGT. Unmatched junction bases numbered 8, after V lost 2 bases and J lost 4 bases. The chain's CDR3 is CASSEYGTGARNQPQHF. The CDR3 DNA is TGTGCCAGCAGTGAATATGGGACAGGGGCTCGGAATCAGCCCCAGCATTTT.

The chain recombines TRBV5-1 with TRBJ2-7; 8 bases align to TRBD1. Germline loops: CDR1 SGHRS, CDR2 YFSETQ. The J segment lost 4 bases and the V segment lost 3 bases, leaving 6 bases of the junction unmatched. The CDR3 sequence is 14 residues long. The CDR3 sequence is CASSWRTGNYEQYF. CDR3 bases: TGCGCCAGCAGCTGGAGGACAGGGAATTACGAGCAGTACTTC.

V usage is TRBV5-1 and J usage is TRBJ2-1; 11 bases line up with TRBD2. This CDR3 has 15 amino acids. CDR1 is SGHRS and CDR2 is YFSETQ in the germline V gene. V was clipped by 0 bases and J by 8 bases; unmatched bases: 4. This CDR3 reads CASSLETSGADEQFF. The CDR3 nucleotides are TGCGCCAGCAGCTTGGAGACTAGCGGGGCCGATGAGCAGTTCTTC.

This rearrangement joins TRBV30 to TRBJ2-3, with TRBD2 as a possible D gene (7 bases). Looked up from germline, CDR1 is GTSNPN and CDR2 is SVGIG (reference sequence). The germline V and J ends were trimmed by 4 bases and 0 bases, with 14 bases remaining between them. CDR3 length equals 15 residues. The CDR3 protein is CAWTPGGASTDTQYF. The CDR3, as DNA: TGTGCCTGGACACCGGGGGGCGCTAGCACAGATACGCAGTATTTT.

This chain joins TRBV6-6 and TRBJ1-5; 7 bases are shared with TRBD1. The CDR3 has 12 amino acids. Germline V gene sequence: CDR1 MNHNY, CDR2 SVGAGI (reference sequence). The ends lost 10 bases at V and 4 bases at J; junction bases unmatched: 4. In DNA, the CDR3 is TGTGCCACCGTCAGGGGGAATCAGCCCCAGCATTTT. Protein product: CATVRGNQPQHF.

The chain couples TRBV4-1 to TRBJ1-4; no firm D call. V lost 4 bases and J lost 0, with 9 bases in between. CDR1 is MGHRA, CDR2 YSYEKL, per germline. The CDR3 has 15 residues. CDR3 residues: CASSPQLTTNEKLFF. Written as DNA, the CDR3 is TGCGCCAGCAGCCCGCAACTAACAACTAATGAAAAACTGTTTTTT.

The chain uses TRBV5-1 and TRBJ1-6, with 7 bases aligning to TRBD1. The CDR3 covers 15 residues. CDR1 and CDR2 from the germline V gene are SGHRS and YFSETQ. Losses at the gene ends were 4 bases for V and 5 bases for J; bases not matched to a gene: 6. The chain's CDR3 is CASSPRGVDNSPLHF. The CDR3 DNA follows: TGCGCCAGCAGCCCCAGGGGGGTCGATAATTCACCCCTCCACTTT.

This clone was counted a few times. The rearrangement uses TRBV4-1 and TRBJ1-2, with D maybe TRBD1 (6 bases). The CDR3 sequence is 17 residues long. Germline CDR1 and CDR2: MGHRA and YSYEKL. V lost 1 base to trimming and J lost 4 bases, with 19 bases between them. The CDR3 DNA is TGCGCCAGCAGCCAAGTGGGTTTTGGCACAGGGAGCTATGGCTACACCTTC. Translating it yields CASSQVGFGTGSYGYTF.

The chain joins TRBV7-9 to TRBJ1-6, with D perhaps matching TRBD1 (6 bases). Per germline, CDR1 SEHNR and CDR2 FQNEAQ (reference sequence). V was clipped by 3 bases and J by 8 bases, with 17 bases between them. The CDR3 has 16 amino acids. The CDR3 loop is CASSLGRGARDSPLHF. The DNA of the CDR3 is TGTGCCAGCAGCTTGGGGAGGGGGGCGCGGGATTCACCCCTCCACTTT.